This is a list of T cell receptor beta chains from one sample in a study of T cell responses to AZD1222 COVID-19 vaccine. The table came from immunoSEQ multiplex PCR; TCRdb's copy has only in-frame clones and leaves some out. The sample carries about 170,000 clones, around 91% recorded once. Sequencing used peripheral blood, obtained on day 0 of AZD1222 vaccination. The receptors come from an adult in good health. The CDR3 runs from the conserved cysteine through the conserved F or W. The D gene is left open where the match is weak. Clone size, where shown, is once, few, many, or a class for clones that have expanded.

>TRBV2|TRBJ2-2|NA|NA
CASSLANTGELFF
TGTGCCAGCAGTCTCGCGAACACCGGGGAGCTGTTTTTT
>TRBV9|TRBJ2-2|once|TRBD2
CASSPRTSGNTGELFF
TGTGCCAGCAGCCCACGGACTAGCGGGAACACCGGGGAGCTGTTTTTT
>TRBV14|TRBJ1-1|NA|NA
CASSPGAVTEAFF
TGTGCCAGCAGCCCAGGGGCCGTTACTGAAGCTTTCTTT
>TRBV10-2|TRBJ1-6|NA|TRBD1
CATWDRGAGSPLHF
TGCGCCACCTGGGACAGGGGCGCTGGTTCACCCCTCCACTTT
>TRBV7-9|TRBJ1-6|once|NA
CASSYRPRSGLNSPLHF
TGTGCCAGCAGCTATCGGCCCCGATCAGGGTTGAATTCACCCCTCCACTTT
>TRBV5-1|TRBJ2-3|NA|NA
CASSFGQVTDTQYF
TGCGCCAGCAGCTTTGGGCAGGTCACAGATACGCAGTATTTT
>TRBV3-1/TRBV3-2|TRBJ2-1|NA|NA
CASSQEGLMTYNEQFF
TGTGCCAGCAGCCAAGAGGGGTTAATGACCTACAATGAGCAGTTCTTC
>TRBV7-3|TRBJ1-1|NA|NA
CASSLDRNTEAFF
TGTGCCAGCAGCTTGGACAGGAACACTGAAGCTTTCTTT
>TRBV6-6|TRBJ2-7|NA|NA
CASSYPGGAGEQYF
TGTGCCAGCAGTTACCCAGGAGGAGCTGGCGAGCAGTACTTC
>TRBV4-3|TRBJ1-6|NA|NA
CASSQYRDGRNSPLHF
TGCGCCAGCAGCCAGTACCGGGACGGACGAAATTCACCCCTCCACTTT
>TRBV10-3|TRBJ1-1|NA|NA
CAISETGPNTEAFF
TGTGCCATCAGCGAGACAGGACCGAACACTGAAGCTTTCTTT
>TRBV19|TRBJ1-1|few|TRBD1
CASSMRTGYTEAFF
TGTGCCAGTAGTATGAGGACAGGGTATACTGAAGCTTTCTTT
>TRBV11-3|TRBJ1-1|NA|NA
CASSLRRGEYTEAFF
TGTGCCAGCAGCTTACGCAGGGGCGAGTACACTGAAGCTTTCTTT
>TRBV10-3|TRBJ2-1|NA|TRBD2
CAISGLAGGVNEQFF
TGTGCCATCAGCGGACTAGCGGGGGGAGTCAATGAGCAGTTCTTC
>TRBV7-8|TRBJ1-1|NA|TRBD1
CASSLSGQGASYTEAFF
TGTGCCAGCAGCTTATCGGGACAGGGGGCATCGTACACTGAAGCTTTCTTT
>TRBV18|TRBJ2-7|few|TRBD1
CASSPESGGRYEQYF
TGTGCCAGCTCACCAGAGTCAGGGGGACGCTACGAGCAGTACTTC
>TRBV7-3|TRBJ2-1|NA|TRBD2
CASSTLAGGLMEQFF
TGTGCCAGCAGCACCTTAGCGGGGGGGCTAATGGAGCAGTTCTTC
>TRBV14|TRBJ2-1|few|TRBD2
CASSPYQTSGNEQFF
TGTGCCAGCAGCCCTTACCAGACTAGCGGCAATGAGCAGTTCTTC